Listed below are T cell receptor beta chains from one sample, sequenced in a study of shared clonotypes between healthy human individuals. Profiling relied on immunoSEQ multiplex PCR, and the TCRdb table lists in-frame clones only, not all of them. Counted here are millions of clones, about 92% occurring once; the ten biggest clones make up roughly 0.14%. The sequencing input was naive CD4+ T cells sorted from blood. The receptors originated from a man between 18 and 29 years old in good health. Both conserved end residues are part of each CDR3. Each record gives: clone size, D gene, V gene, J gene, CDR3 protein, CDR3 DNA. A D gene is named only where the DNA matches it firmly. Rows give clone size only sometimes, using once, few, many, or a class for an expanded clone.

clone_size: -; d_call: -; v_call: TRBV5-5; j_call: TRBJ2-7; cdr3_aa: CASSTRAGIDEQYF; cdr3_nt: TGTGCCAGCAGCACCCGAGCAGGGATCGACGAGCAGTACTTC
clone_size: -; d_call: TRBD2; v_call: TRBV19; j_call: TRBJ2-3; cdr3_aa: CASSPRGAGRTDTQYF; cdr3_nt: TGTGCCAGTAGCCCTAGGGGAGCGGGGCGCACAGATACGCAGTATTTT
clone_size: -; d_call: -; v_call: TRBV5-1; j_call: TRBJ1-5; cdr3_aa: CASSLGGHNQPQHF; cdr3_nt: TGCGCCAGCAGCTTGGGGGGGCACAATCAGCCCCAGCATTTT
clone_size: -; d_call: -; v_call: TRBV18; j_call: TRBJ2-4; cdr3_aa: CASSPPRLAKNIQYF; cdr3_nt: TGTGCCAGCTCACCACCAAGACTAGCCAAAAACATTCAGTACTTC
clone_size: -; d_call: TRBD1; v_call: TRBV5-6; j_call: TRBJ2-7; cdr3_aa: CASSLIPAGGNEQYF; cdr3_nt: TGTGCCAGCAGCTTGATTCCGGCAGGGGGCAATGAGCAGTACTTC
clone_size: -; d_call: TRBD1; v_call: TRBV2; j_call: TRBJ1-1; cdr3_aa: CASKGQGATEAFF; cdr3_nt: TGTGCCAGCAAGGGACAGGGGGCGACTGAAGCTTTCTTT
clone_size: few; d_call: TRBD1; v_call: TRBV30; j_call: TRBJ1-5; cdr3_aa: CAWSVQGVDQPQHF; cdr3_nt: TGTGCCTGGAGTGTACAGGGGGTGGATCAGCCCCAGCATTTT
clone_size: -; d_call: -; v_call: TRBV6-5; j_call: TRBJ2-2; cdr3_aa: CASSYWGDRYTGELFF; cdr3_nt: TGTGCCAGCAGTTACTGGGGAGACCGATACACCGGGGAGCTGTTTTTT
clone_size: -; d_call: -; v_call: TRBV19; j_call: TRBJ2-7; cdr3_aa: CASSIQQGVYEQYF; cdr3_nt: TGTGCCAGTAGTATTCAACAGGGCGTCTACGAGCAGTACTTC
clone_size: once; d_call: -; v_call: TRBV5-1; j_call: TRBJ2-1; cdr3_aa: CASSLAVPDAYNEQFF; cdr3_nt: TGCGCCAGCAGCTTGGCGGTCCCTGATGCGTACAATGAGCAGTTCTTC
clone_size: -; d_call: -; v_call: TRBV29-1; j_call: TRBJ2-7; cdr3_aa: CSVVHTGEQYF; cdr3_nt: TGCAGCGTTGTTCATACGGGCGAGCAGTACTTC
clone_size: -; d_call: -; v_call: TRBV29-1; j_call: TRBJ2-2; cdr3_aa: CSVVRDAGELFF; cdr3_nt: TGCAGCGTTGTTAGGGACGCCGGGGAGCTGTTTTTT
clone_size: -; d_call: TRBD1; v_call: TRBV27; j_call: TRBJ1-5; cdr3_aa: CASSLGQGAKAQHF; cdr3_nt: TGTGCCAGCAGTTTGGGACAGGGGGCCAAGGCCCAGCATTTT
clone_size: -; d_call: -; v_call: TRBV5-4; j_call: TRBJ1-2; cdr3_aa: CASSIGQTNYGYTF; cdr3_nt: TGTGCCAGCAGCATAGGACAGACTAACTATGGCTACACCTTC
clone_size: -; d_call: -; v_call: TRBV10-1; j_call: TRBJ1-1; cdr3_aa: CASSEPPIRVNTEAFF; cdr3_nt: TGCGCCAGCAGTGAGCCACCAATAAGGGTTAACACTGAAGCTTTCTTT
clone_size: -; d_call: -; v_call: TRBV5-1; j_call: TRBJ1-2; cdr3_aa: CASSLGQSEGYTF; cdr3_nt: TGCGCCAGCAGCTTGGGACAGTCGGAAGGCTACACCTTC
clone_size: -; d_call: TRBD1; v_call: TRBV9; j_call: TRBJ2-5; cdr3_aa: CASSVGQGASPYQETQYF; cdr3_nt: TGTGCCAGCAGCGTAGGGCAGGGGGCGTCTCCGTACCAAGAGACCCAGTACTTC
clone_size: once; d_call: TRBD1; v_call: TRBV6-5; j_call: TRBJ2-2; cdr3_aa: CASSRDRAGTGELFF; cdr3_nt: TGTGCCAGCAGCCGGGACAGGGCTGGCACCGGGGAGCTGTTTTTT
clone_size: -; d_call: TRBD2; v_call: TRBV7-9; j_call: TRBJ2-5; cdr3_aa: CASSYTSVGETQYF; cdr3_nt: TGTGCCAGCAGCTATACTAGCGTTGGAGAGACCCAGTACTTC
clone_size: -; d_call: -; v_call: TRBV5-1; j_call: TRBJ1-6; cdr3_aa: CASSLGRGRNNSPLHF; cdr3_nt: TGCGCCAGCAGCTTGGGCAGGGGTAGAAATAATTCACCCCTCCACTTT
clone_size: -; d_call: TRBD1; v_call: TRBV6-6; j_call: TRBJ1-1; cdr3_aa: CASSHGTGNTEAFF; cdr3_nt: TGTGCCAGCAGCCACGGGACAGGGAACACTGAAGCTTTCTTT
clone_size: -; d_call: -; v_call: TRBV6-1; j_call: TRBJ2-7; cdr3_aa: CASSLGGGTSYEQYF; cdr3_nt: TGTGCCAGCAGCCTTGGGGGCGGGACCTCCTACGAGCAGTACTTC
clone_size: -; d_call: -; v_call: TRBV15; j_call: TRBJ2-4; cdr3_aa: CATSRAGAGLAKNIQYF; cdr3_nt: TGTGCCACCAGCAGAGCGGGGGCAGGGCTAGCCAAAAACATTCAGTACTTC
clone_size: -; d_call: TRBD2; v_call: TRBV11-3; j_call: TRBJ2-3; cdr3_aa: CASSDVNGGTDTQYF; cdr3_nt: TGTGCCAGCAGCGATGTGAACGGGGGGACAGATACGCAGTATTTT
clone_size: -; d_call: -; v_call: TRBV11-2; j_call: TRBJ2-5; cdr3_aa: CASSPTSLAQYF; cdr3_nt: TGTGCCAGCAGCCCGACTAGTCTGGCCCAGTACTTC
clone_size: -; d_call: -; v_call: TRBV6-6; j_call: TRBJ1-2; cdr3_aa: CASSYSTGYGYTF; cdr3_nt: TGTGCCAGCAGTTACTCGACAGGCTATGGCTACACCTTC